Each of the 13 T cell receptor beta chains below was sequenced from the same sample in a study of blood T cell repertoires in COVID-19. Here immunoSEQ multiplex PCR was the method, and the copy in TCRdb shows in-frame clones only, minus some. This table has 170,000 or so clones, around 80% appearing once. The sample taken for sequencing was peripheral blood. These receptors were collected from a man between 65 and 85 years old with active or convalescent COVID-19.

V gene TRBV21-1 combines with J gene TRBJ2-1; the table gives TRBD2 as D, unverified against the DNA. TRBV21-1 corresponds to a pseudogene. The CDR3 covers 21 residues. As DNA, the CDR3 is TGTGCCAGCAGCAACCAGGGAAGAACCAGGCGGAGGGAAGTGGCCTACAATGAGCAGTTCTTC. The encoded protein is CASSNQGRTRRREVAYNEQFF.

The chain uses TRBV11-2 and TRBJ1-1; 8 bases are shared with TRBD1. The V segment lost 5 bases and the J segment 12 bases; nucleotides outside the gene matches: 11. The CDR3 is made up of 13 amino acids. The V gene's germline CDR1 is SGHAT and CDR2 FQNNGV. The CDR3 spells CASSLGDRPLTFF. CDR3 in DNA: TGTGCCAGCAGCCTAGGGGACAGGCCACTAACTTTCTTT.

This clone has just a few counts. The gene calls are TRBV6-2 or TRBV6-3 and TRBJ1-1, with 9 bases matching TRBD1. Losses at the gene ends were 5 bases for V and 3 bases for J; bases not matched to a gene: 4. This CDR3 has 14 amino acids. Germline V CDR1 and CDR2: MNHEY, SVGEGT. CDR3 in DNA: TGTGCCAGCAGTGCCCGGACAGGGGACACTGAAGCTTTCTTT. This codes for CASSARTGDTEAFF.

This clone was recorded once. V is TRBV19 and J is TRBJ1-1; D is perhaps TRBD1 (5 bases). CDR3 length equals 14 residues. The germline V gene encodes CDR1 LNHDA and CDR2 SQIVND (reference sequence). V was trimmed by 5 bases and J by 1 base, leaving 11 bases between them. CDR3 bases: TGTGCCAGTAGTGTCGACAGAACGAACACTGAAGCTTTCTTT. Translated, it gives CASSVDRTNTEAFF.

The rearrangement uses TRBV30 and TRBJ1-4, with D perhaps matching TRBD1 (6 bases). CDR1 is GTSNPN, CDR2 SVGIG, per germline (reference sequence). With 3 bases removed from V and 8 bases from J, the gap between germline ends came to 16 bases. The CDR3 sequence is 14 residues long. The CDR3 bases are TGTGCCTGGAGAGGGGACACCGACAGCGAAAAACTGTTTTTT. Its translation is CAWRGDTDSEKLFF.

The gene calls are TRBV3-1 (or the pseudogene TRBV3-2) and TRBJ2-3; possibly TRBD2 for D (5 bases). The V gene lost 1 base and the J gene lost 5 bases, with 13 bases spanning the gap. Germline CDR1 and CDR2: LGHDT and YNNKEL (reference sequence). The CDR3 is made up of 15 amino acids. The chain's CDR3 is CASSQGLAEVDTQYF. The CDR3 DNA is TGTGCCAGCAGCCAAGGTCTTGCGGAGGTAGATACGCAGTATTTT.

The V gene is TRBV3-1 (or the pseudogene TRBV3-2), the J gene TRBJ1-5, with 8 bases fitting TRBD1. Trimming removed 2 bases from V and 5 bases from J; junction bases left unmatched: 8. The CDR3 spans 16 residues. Germline V gene sequence: CDR1 LGHDT, CDR2 YNNKEL (reference sequence). This chain's CDR3 is CASSQTGTGLHQPQHF. The CDR3, as DNA: TGTGCCAGCAGCCAAACCGGGACAGGACTGCATCAGCCCCAGCATTTT.

This chain links TRBV19 with TRBJ2-1, with D tentatively TRBD2 (5 bases). The V gene's germline CDR1 is LNHDA and CDR2 SQIVND (reference sequence). V was pared by 3 bases and J by 6 bases, with 9 bases between. This CDR3 spans 13 amino acids. The CDR3 region is CASSIKRSNEQFF. In DNA, the CDR3 is TGTGCCAGTAGTATTAAGCGGTCCAATGAGCAGTTCTTC. The full variable domain, completed using reference TRBV19 and TRBJ2-1, is DGGITQSPKYLFRKEGQNVTLSCEQNLNHDAMYWYRQDPGQGLRLIYYSQIVNDFQKGDIAEGYSVSREKKESFPLTVTSAQKNPTAFYLCASSIKRSNEQFFGPGTRLTVL.

As for this clone: At one boundary the junction diverges from the germline segment, which might be a read error. DNA for the CDR3: TGCGCCAGCAGCTGGGGACAGGGGAACGCCGGGGAGCTGTTTTTT. Its translation: CASSWGQGNAGELFF. This sequence joins TRBV5-1 and TRBJ2-2; 10 nucleotides agree with TRBD1. The CDR3 sequence is 15 residues long. Germline CDR1 SGHRS, CDR2 YFSETQ.

The chain combines TRBV6-5 with TRBJ1-2, with 7 positions matching TRBD1. Germline lookup yields CDR1 MNHEY and CDR2 SVGAGI. The J segment lost 4 bases and the V segment lost 7 bases, leaving 6 bases of the junction unmatched. This CDR3 region has 13 residues. The CDR3 DNA is TGTGCCAGCACGACAAGGGACAGCTATGGCTACACCTTC. This sequence encodes CASTTRDSYGYTF.

This sequence joins TRBV25-1 and TRBJ2-1, with 8 nucleotides matching TRBD1. The germline V gene has CDR1 MGHDK and CDR2 SYGVNS. J gave up 7 bases and V 3 bases, and 14 bases lay outside the gene matches. This CDR3 has 17 residues. CDR3 loop: CASSESLDRVQRNEQFF. For the CDR3, the DNA is TGTGCCAGCAGTGAGTCTTTGGACAGGGTTCAGAGGAATGAGCAGTTCTTC. The full variable domain, rest sourced from reference TRBV25-1 and TRBJ2-1, is EADIYQTPRYLVIGTGKKITLECSQTMGHDKMYWYQQDPGMELHLIHYSYGVNSTEKGDLSSESTVSRIRTEHFPLTLESARPSHTSQYLCASSESLDRVQRNEQFFGPGTRLTVL.

This clone was observed a handful of times. The chain joins TRBV19 to TRBJ2-2; tentative D call: TRBD1 (6 bases). The length of the CDR3 is 17 residues. CDR1 and CDR2 (germline): LNHDA, SQIVND (reference sequence). Trimming stripped 6 bases from V and 4 bases from J, with 21 bases between. The CDR3 bases are TGTGCCAGTAGCTTCAGAGGGGCAGGGGTTATCACCGGGGAGCTGTTTTTT. As protein: CASSFRGAGVITGELFF.

CDR3 DNA sequence: TGTGCCACCAGTGACTCGAGCGGGAGGAGTGTCAATGAGCAGTTCTTC. This gives the protein CATSDSSGRSVNEQFF. The rearrangement uses TRBV24-1 and TRBJ2-1; 9 positions agree with TRBD2. The CDR3 is 16 amino acids. Germline V gene sequence: CDR1 KGHDR, CDR2 SFDVKD. V dropped 4 bases and J dropped 6; count of bases not matched to a gene: 9.